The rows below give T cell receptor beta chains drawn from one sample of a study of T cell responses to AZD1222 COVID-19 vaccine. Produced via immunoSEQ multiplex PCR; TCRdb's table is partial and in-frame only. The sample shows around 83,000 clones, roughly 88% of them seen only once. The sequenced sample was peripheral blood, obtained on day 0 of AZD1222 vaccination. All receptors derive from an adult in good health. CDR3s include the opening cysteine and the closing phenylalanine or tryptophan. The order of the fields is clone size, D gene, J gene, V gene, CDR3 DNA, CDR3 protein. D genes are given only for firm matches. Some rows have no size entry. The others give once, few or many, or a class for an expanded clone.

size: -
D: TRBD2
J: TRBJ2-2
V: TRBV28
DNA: TGTGCCAGCAGTTTATTGGGGACTAGCGCCACCGGGGAGCTGTTTTTT
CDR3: CASSLLGTSATGELFF

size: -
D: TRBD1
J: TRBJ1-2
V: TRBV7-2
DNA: TGTGCCAGCAGCAACCGGGACAGGAATTCTAACTATGGCTACACCTTC
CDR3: CASSNRDRNSNYGYTF

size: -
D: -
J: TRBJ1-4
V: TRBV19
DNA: TGTGCCAGTCGGGGACATCTATCCGCAACTAATGAAAAACTGTTTTTT
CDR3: CASRGHLSATNEKLFF

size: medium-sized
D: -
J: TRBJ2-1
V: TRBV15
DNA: TGTGCCACCAGCAGTTTAGGGGGGAATGAGCAGTTCTTC
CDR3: CATSSLGGNEQFF

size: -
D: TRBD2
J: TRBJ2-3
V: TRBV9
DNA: TGTGCCAGCAGCGTCGGAGCGGGAGTTACAGATACGCAGTATTTT
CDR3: CASSVGAGVTDTQYF

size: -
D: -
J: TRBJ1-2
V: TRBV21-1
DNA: TGTGCCAGCAGCAAAGAAGTCACGGTTCGGTATGGCTACACCTTC
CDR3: CASSKEVTVRYGYTF

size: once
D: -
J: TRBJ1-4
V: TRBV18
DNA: TGTGCCAGCTCACCACGGGCAGGCCTAAATGAAAAACTGTTTTTT
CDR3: CASSPRAGLNEKLFF

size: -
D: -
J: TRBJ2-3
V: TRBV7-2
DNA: TGTGCCAGCAGCTTAGTTCTAACTTCCCCCACAGATACGCAGTATTTT
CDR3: CASSLVLTSPTDTQYF

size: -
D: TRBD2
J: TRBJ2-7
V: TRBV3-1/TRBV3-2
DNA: TGTGCCAGCAGCCGAGCGGGAGGGCCCCACGAGCAGTACTTC
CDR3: CASSRAGGPHEQYF

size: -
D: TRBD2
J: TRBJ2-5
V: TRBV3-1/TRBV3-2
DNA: TGTGCCAGCAGCCAAGGTTGGGGACTAGCGGGGGGCAGAAAGACCCAGTACTTC
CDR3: CASSQGWGLAGGRKTQYF

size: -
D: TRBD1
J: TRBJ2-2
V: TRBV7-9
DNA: TGTGCCAGCAGCTGGGCCGTGGGCGCCCCGGGACAGAAGCGAGACACCGGGGAGCTGTTTTTT
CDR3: CASSWAVGAPGQKRDTGELFF

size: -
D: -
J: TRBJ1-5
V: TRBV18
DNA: TGTGCCAGCTCACCGGGACTCCTGAGTAATAGCAATCAGCCCCAGCATTTT
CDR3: CASSPGLLSNSNQPQHF

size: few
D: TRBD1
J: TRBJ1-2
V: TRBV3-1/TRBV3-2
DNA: TGTGCCAGCAGCTCCGACAGGGGCTATGGCTACACCTTC
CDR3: CASSSDRGYGYTF

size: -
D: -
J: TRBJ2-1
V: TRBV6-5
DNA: TGTGCCAGCACTGGGGGTGGGACTCGATACAATGAGCAGTTCTTC
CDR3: CASTGGGTRYNEQFF

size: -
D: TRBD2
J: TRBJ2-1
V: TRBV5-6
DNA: TGTGCCAGCAGCTTGGGGCGGGAGGTGGACAATGAGCAGTTCTTC
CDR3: CASSLGREVDNEQFF

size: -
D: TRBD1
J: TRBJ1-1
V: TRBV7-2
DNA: TGTGCCAGCAGCTTATGGGGGACAGGGGCGAACACTGAAGCTTTCTTT
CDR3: CASSLWGTGANTEAFF

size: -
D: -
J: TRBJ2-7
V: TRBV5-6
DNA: TGTGCCAGCAGCTTGTTAGGAGTCGGCGTACCCTACGAGCAGTACTTC
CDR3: CASSLLGVGVPYEQYF

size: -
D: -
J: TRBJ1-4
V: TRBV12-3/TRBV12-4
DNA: TGTGCCAGCAGCCTCGGACGGGAAAAACTGTTTTTT
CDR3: CASSLGREKLFF

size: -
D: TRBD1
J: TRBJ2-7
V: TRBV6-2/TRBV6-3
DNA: TGTGCCAGCAGTTGGCGAGGGGGCCCCTACGAGCAGTACTTC
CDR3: CASSWRGGPYEQYF

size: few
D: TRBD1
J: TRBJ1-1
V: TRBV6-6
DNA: TGTGCCAGCAGTTGGGACAGGGCGAACACTGAAGCTTTCTTT
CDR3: CASSWDRANTEAFF

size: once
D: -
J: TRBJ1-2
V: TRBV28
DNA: TGTGCCAGTAGGTCGGGGGGTAGTAACTATGGCTACACCTTC
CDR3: CASRSGGSNYGYTF

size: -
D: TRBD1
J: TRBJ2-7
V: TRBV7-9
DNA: TGTGCCAGCAGCCACCGACAGGGGGCGAACCTCTACGAGCAGTACTTC
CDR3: CASSHRQGANLYEQYF

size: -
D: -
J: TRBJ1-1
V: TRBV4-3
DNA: TGCGCCAGCAGCCAAGATTTCAGGCGGGTGAACACTGAAGCTTTCTTT
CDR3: CASSQDFRRVNTEAFF

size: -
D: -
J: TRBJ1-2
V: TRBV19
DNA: TGTGCCAGTAGTATATGGGACGGCGGGTCCTATGGCTACACCTTC
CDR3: CASSIWDGGSYGYTF

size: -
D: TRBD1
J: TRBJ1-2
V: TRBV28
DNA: TGTGCCAGCAGTTTATCCCGACAGGGGGCAGGTGGCTACACCTTC
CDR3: CASSLSRQGAGGYTF

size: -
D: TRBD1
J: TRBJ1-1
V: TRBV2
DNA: TGTGCCAGCAGTCTGGACAGGTCTCGTGAAGCTTTCTTT
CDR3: CASSLDRSREAFF

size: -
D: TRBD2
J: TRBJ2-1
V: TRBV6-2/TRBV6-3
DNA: TGTGCCAGCAGTAAGCGACTAGCGGGAAGCTCCTACAATGAGCAGTTCTTC
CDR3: CASSKRLAGSSYNEQFF

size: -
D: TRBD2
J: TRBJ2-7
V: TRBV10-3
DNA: TGTGCCATCAGTGAGTCATTACTAGCGGGGGAGCAGTACTTC
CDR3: CAISESLLAGEQYF

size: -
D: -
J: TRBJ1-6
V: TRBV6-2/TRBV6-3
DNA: TGTGCCAGCAGTTCGACGTGGCCCTATAATTCACCCCTCCACTTT
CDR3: CASSSTWPYNSPLHF

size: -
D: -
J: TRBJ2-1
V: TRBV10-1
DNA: TGCGCCAGCAGTGAGTCGCGGACTGCTACCTACAATGAGCAGTTCTTC
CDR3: CASSESRTATYNEQFF

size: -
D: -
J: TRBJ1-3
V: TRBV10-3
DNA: TGTGCCATCAGTGACAGCGGAAACACCATATATTTT
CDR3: CAISDSGNTIYF

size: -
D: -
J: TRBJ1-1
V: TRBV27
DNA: TGTGCCAGCACCATGCTCGGGGGAAGCACTGAAGCTTTCTTT
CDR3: CASTMLGGSTEAFF

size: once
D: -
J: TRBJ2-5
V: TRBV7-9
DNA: TGTGCCAGCAGCTTCCCACAAGAGACCCAGTACTTC
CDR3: CASSFPQETQYF

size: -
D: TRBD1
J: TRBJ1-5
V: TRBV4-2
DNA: TGTGCCAGCAGCCAAGATCAGGGGGTTTACAATCAGCCCCAGCATTTT
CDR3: CASSQDQGVYNQPQHF

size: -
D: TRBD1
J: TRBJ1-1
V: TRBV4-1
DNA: TGCGCCAGCAGCCAAGGACAGGGGACTGAAGCTTTCTTT
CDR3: CASSQGQGTEAFF

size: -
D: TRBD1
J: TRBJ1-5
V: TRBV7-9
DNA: TGTGCCAGCAGCCCTCATTGGACAGGGGATAATCAGCCCCAGCATTTT
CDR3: CASSPHWTGDNQPQHF

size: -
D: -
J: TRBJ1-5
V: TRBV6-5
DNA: TGTGCCAGCAGATCAGGGTTTGGGAATCAGCCCCAGCATTTT
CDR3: CASRSGFGNQPQHF

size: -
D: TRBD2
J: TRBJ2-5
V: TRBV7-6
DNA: TGTGCCAGCAGCCTCGGACTAGCGGGGCAAGAGACCCAGTACTTC
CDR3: CASSLGLAGQETQYF

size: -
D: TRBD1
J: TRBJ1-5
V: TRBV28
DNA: TGTGCCAGCAGGACAGGGAACAATCAGCCCCAGCATTTT
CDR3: CASRTGNNQPQHF

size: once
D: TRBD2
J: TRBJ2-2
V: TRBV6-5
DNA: TGTGCCAGCCGCGGGGGTCCCGGGGAGCTGTTTTTT
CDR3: CASRGGPGELFF

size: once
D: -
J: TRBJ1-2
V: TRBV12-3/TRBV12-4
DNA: TGTGCCAGCAGTTGGCGAGGGCACTATGGCTACACCTTC
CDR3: CASSWRGHYGYTF

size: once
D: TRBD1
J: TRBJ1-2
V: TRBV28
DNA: TGTGCCAGCAGTTCCACAGGGGATACGTACTATGGCTACACCTTC
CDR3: CASSSTGDTYYGYTF

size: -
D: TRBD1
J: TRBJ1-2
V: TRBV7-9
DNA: TGTGCCAGCAGCTTAGCGCTCGAACAGGGGGCCGGCTACACCTTC
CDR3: CASSLALEQGAGYTF

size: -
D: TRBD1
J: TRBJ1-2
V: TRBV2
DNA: TGTGCCAGCAGTGACGACAGGGGGGATGGCTACACCTTC
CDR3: CASSDDRGDGYTF

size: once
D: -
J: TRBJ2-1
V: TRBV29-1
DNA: TGCAGCGTCAAGCGGGCCGACAATGAGCAGTTCTTC
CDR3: CSVKRADNEQFF

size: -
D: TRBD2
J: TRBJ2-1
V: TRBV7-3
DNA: TGTGCCAGCAGCCCCCTGGGACTAGCGGGGGGAAATGAGCAGTTCTTC
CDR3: CASSPLGLAGGNEQFF

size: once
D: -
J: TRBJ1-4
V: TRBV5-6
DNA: TGTGCCAGCAGCTTTAGGGATTCTAATGAAAAACTGTTTTTT
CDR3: CASSFRDSNEKLFF

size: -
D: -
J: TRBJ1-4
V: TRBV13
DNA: TGTGCCAGCAGCTTCCGGGCCTCAAATGAAAAACTGTTTTTT
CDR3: CASSFRASNEKLFF

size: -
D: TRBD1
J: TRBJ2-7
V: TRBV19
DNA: TGTGCCAGTAGTAGCTGGACAGGGGAATACGAGCAGTACTTC
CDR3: CASSSWTGEYEQYF

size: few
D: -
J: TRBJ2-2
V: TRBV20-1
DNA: TGCAGTGCCATGGACACCGGGGAGCTGTTTTTT
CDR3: CSAMDTGELFF

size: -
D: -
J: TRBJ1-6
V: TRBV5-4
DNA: TGTGCCAGCAGCCGGGTCGGCAGGGTCTTTTCACCCCTCCACTTT
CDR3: CASSRVGRVFSPLHF

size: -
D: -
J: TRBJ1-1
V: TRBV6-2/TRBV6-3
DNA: TGTGCCAGCAGTTACTCGGTGTACGAGGGCACTGAAGCTTTCTTT
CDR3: CASSYSVYEGTEAFF

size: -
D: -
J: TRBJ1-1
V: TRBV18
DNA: TGTGCCAGCTCATCTTCTGGGGACACTGAAGCTTTCTTT
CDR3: CASSSSGDTEAFF

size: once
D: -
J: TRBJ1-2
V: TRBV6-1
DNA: TGTGCCAGCAGTGAACAGGGGAAGACGGTTGGCTACACCTTC
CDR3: CASSEQGKTVGYTF

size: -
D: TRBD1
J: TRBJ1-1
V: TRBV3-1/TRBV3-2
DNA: TGTGCCAGCACTCGGACAGGTTCGAACACTGAAGCTTTCTTT
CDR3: CASTRTGSNTEAFF

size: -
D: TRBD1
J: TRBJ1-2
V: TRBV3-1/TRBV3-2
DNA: TGTGCCAGCAGCCAGGCCGGGACAGGACAAACATCTAACTATGGCTACACCTTC
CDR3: CASSQAGTGQTSNYGYTF